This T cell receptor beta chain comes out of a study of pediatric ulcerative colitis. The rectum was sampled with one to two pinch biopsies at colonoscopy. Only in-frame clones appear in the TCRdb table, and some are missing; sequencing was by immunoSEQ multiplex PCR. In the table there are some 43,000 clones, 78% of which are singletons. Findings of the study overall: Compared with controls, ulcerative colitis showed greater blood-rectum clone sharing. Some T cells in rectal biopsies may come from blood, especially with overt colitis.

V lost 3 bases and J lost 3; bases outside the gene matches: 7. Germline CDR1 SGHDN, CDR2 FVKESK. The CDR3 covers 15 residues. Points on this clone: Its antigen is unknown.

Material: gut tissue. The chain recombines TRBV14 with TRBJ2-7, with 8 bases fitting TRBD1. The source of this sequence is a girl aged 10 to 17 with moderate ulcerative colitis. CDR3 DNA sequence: TGTGCCAGCAGCCACCTGGACAGGGCTGGCTACGAGCAGTACTTC. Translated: CASSHLDRAGYEQYF.